This T cell receptor (beta chain) is from a study (dated by TCRdb to about 2015). Concerning the study at large: The study tested whether tumor-infiltrating Tregs in breast cancer are recruited from blood Tregs or converted in situ from other CD4+ T cell subsets. The investigation overall reported the following: The greatest overlap of tumor-infiltrating Treg TCR alpha and beta sequences was with tumor naive CD4+ T cells, followed next by blood naive CD4+ T cells. In terms of TCR gene usage, tumor memory CD4+ T cells clustered together with blood and lymph node memory CD4+ cells, as well as with lymph node naive CD4+ cells. The larger-cohort validation was restricted to a single TCR beta V-J rearrangement rather than whole repertoires.

CDR3 length: 15 amino acids, cysteine to phenylalanine. Only the CDR3 part of the read is kept: 45 bases, read in frame from the first base. V sheds 4 bases and J sheds 5 bases, leaving 15 bases between their ends. CDR1 is given as SGHTA and CDR2 as FQGNSA, both from the germline V gene. Full-length TCR variable regions were amplified by 5' RACE PCR with constant-region reverse primers, and semi-nested PCR with Nested Universal Primer A was subsequently performed. The ReliaPrep RNA Cell Miniprep System was used to extract total RNA, which was then reverse transcribed into 5'RACE-ready cDNA with the SMARTer RACE 5'/3' Kit. Full-length TCR alpha and beta libraries were barcoded with multiplex adaptors and sequenced on an Illumina MiSeq. Per the authors' processing: Sequencing data were pooled across the five patients for each of nine subset-tissue groups and compared by unsupervised clustering of TCR gene usage. The Morisita-Horn index was used to calculate repertoire similarity, with shared sequences weighted according to their contribution to each repertoire. TCRdb passed the public sequencing reads through fastp at Q25 and MiXCR, retaining productive beta sequences. Under each unique CDR3 protein, matching rows form one entry showing the most common genes and DNA. The V and J calls were determined by TCRdb, not by the authors. Within this sample are about 57,000 distinct CDR3 sequences, with about 25% of them counted one time only. Approximately 2.2% of the sample rests with the top ten.

Cells that were CD4+CD25+CD127-/low were the ones isolated as Tregs. Tregs, naive and memory CD4+ T cells from tumor, blood and ipsilateral draining lymph nodes of a few breast cancer patients underwent full-length TCR alpha and beta sequencing. Tumor tissue, along with lymph nodes from ipsilateral axillary dissection, was perfused with PBS, minced, and then digested using collagenase I and hyaluronidase. A purity exceeding 90% was confirmed by FACS for the sorted cell populations. This clonotype is assessed as medium-sized (0.01 to 0.1%). No cognate antigen has been identified for it. Base qualities were left out, and no much larger clone turns up one base away.

The source is a female donor with breast cancer. The sequenced sample consisted of tumor-infiltrating Tregs sorted from the breast tumor. The chain joins TRBV7-2 to TRBJ2-1, with the D gene not clear enough to name. The DNA reads as follows: TGTGCCAGCAGCTCCCCCGGGTATGGTCACAATGAGCAGTTCTTC. It encodes CASSSPGYGHNEQFF.